The 12 T cell receptor beta chains below come from one sample, sequenced in a study of T cell changes during pregnancy in multiple sclerosis (dated by TCRdb to about 2019). Libraries were prepared through the immunoSEQ multiplex PCR assay. The table comes from immuneACCESS by way of TCRdb, which keeps in-frame sequences with V and J called. Part of the clones is missing from these tables; in studies checked, under half for an unresolved V gene and the rest for unknown reasons. The table for this sample lists 55,000 to 75,000 clones; roughly 89% of them were counted only once. Approximately 1.5% of the sample is taken by the ten largest. Here the sequenced sample was peripheral blood, taken in the third trimester of pregnancy. These receptors were collected from a female donor in good health, enrolled as a control in a pregnancy study.

The chain has TRBV5-6 and TRBJ1-4, with TRBD1 matching 7 bases. This CDR3 is 15 amino acids long. With 4 bases clipped from V and 8 bases from J, the junction kept 11 bases outside the gene matches. Germline-derived CDR1 and CDR2 are SGHDT and YYEEEE. The CDR3 sequence: CASSAGVGTAEKLFF. CDR3 in DNA: TGTGCCAGCAGCGCCGGAGTCGGGACAGCAGAAAAACTGTTTTTT.

This chain joins TRBV7-2 and TRBJ2-1; D remains unclear. In germline, CDR1 is SGHTA, CDR2 FQGNSA. This CDR3 contains 11 residues. With 8 bases removed from V and 9 bases from J, the gap between germline ends came to 11 bases. CDR3 in amino acids: CASLLRSEQFF. CDR3 coding DNA: TGTGCCAGCCTCCTCCGGAGTGAGCAGTTCTTC.

V gene TRBV12-5 combines with J gene TRBJ2-7; possible D gene TRBD1, 6 bases. This CDR3 region has 14 residues. Trimming took 1 base from V and 6 from J, leaving 13 bases between them. Per the germline V gene, CDR1 is LGHNT and CDR2 is FRNRAP. For the CDR3, the DNA is TGTGCTAGTGGTTTGGCCACCACAGGGAGCGAGCAGTACTTC. Protein product: CASGLATTGSEQYF.

The CDR3 DNA is TGTGCCAGCAGCCAAGAAGCGGGGGCGCGGGGTGAGCAGTTCTTC. This codes for CASSQEAGARGEQFF. The chain recombines TRBV4-2 with TRBJ2-1; TRBD2 matches at 8 bases. The J segment lost 9 bases and the V segment lost 0 bases, leaving 7 bases of the junction unmatched. CDR1 is LGHNA and CDR2 is YNFKEQ in the germline V gene. CDR3 size: 15 residues.

The chain combines TRBV5-6 with TRBJ2-7, with TRBD1 matching 10 bases. The germline V gene has CDR1 SGHDT and CDR2 YYEEEE. This CDR3 contains 15 residues. Trimming took 3 bases from V and 7 from J; bases not matched to a gene: 10. DNA for the CDR3: TGTGCCAGCAGCTACCGGAGACAGGGGGCGGGTGAGCAGTACTTC. It encodes CASSYRRQGAGEQYF.

The chain uses TRBV28 and TRBJ1-1; 9 bases are a match to TRBD1. The CDR3 is 14 residues long. The junction had 6 bases not matched to a gene; V was cut back by 5 bases and J by 5 bases. The germline gives CDR1 MDHEN, CDR2 SYDVKM. The CDR3 loop is CASSAQDRGTEAFF. CDR3 sequence (DNA): TGTGCCAGCAGTGCCCAGGACAGGGGAACTGAAGCTTTCTTT. Full variable domain (outside the CDR3, taken from reference TRBV28 and TRBJ1-1): DVKVTQSSRYLVKRTGEKVFLECVQDMDHENMFWYRQDPGLGLRLIYFSYDVKMKEKGDIPEGYSVSREKKERFSLILESASTNQTSMYLCASSAQDRGTEAFFGQGTRLTVV.

The rearrangement links TRBV5-1 to TRBJ2-7, with TRBD1 matching 9 bases. Germline CDR1 and CDR2: SGHRS and YFSETQ. With V trimmed by 3 bases and J by 5 bases, 9 bases remained unmatched. The CDR3 is made up of 15 amino acids. The CDR3 DNA sequence: TGCGCCAGCAGCTCGCGACAACAGGGGGCAAACGAGCAGTACTTC. Its protein product is CASSSRQQGANEQYF.

The chain couples TRBV5-5 to TRBJ1-1; the D is unclear. The germline CDR1 and CDR2 sequences are SGHKS and YYEKEE (reference sequence). Trimming took off 7 bases at V and 6 bases at J, with 10 bases between the two ends. CDR3 length equals 11 residues. CDR3 region: CASRAMSEAFF. The DNA of the CDR3 is TGTGCCAGCCGAGCGATGTCTGAAGCTTTCTTT.

The rearrangement links TRBV28 to TRBJ1-5, with 7 bases that match TRBD1. Germline V gene data show CDR1 as MDHEN and CDR2 as SYDVKM. J gave up 3 bases and V 5 bases, and 10 bases lay outside the gene matches. The CDR3 is made up of 16 amino acids. CDR3 loop: CASSLPLGQNNQPQHF. The CDR3 DNA reads TGTGCCAGCAGTCTTCCTTTGGGACAGAACAATCAGCCCCAGCATTTT.

This clone was recorded once. V usage is TRBV7-3 and J usage is TRBJ2-5; 9 nucleotides line up with TRBD2. V lost 5 bases to trimming and J lost 5 bases; unmatched junction nucleotides: 12. The CDR3 spans 16 residues. Germline V gene sequence: CDR1 SGHTA, CDR2 FQGTGA. CDR3 sequence: CASSPQPTSGRETQYF. In DNA form, the CDR3 reads TGTGCCAGCAGCCCCCAACCGACTAGCGGACGGGAGACCCAGTACTTC.

The chain carries TRBV6-1 and TRBJ1-2; 10 bases map to TRBD1. CDR3 length equals 15 residues. Per the germline V gene, CDR1 is MNHNS and CDR2 is SASEGT. V lost 5 bases and J lost 8; bases outside the gene matches: 11. CDR3 in DNA: TGTGCCAGCAGTAATACCTTGGGACAGGGGTCAGGCTACACCTTC. Protein: CASSNTLGQGSGYTF.

J is TRBJ2-3 and V is TRBV5-6; D ambiguous. Germline CDR1 is SGHDT and CDR2 is YYEEEE. The CDR3 loop spans 12 amino acids. Trimming took 4 bases from V and 6 from J, leaving 9 bases between them. CDR3 residues: CASSGPPDTQYF. The DNA for the CDR3 is TGTGCCAGCAGCGGGCCTCCTGATACGCAGTATTTT.